A selection of T cell receptor beta chains follows, all from one sample in a study of regulatory T cells in long-lasting Graves disease. One entry per CDR3 protein results from TCRdb running MiXCR on the multiplex PCR reads. Of roughly 700,000 distinct CDR3 sequences detected, 25% to 35% appear once; the ten largest clones hold 40% to 50%. Sequenced material: peripheral blood mononuclear cells (PBMCs), taken when the disease was refractory, from a patient treated with antithyroid drugs. These receptors were collected from a female donor with Graves disease. Each CDR3 is given with its conserved first and last residue. D genes are given only for firm matches. Some rows mark clone size as missing; the rest say once, few, many or name a class of expanded clone.

>.|TRBV6-1|TRBJ1-4|TRBD1
CASRTPGQGLFF
TGTGCCAGCAGGACCCCGGGACAGGGACTGTTTTTT
>.|TRBV7-9|TRBJ1-2|.
CASSFEEWGGDYGYTF
TGTGCCAGCAGCTTCGAGGAGTGGGGGGGGGACTATGGCTACACCTTC
>.|TRBV10-3|TRBJ1-2|.
CAILKGNDYGCTF
.
>many|TRBV11-2|TRBJ2-7|TRBD1
CASSPRQGRYEQYF
TGTGCCAGCAGCCCCAGACAGGGGCGCTACGAGCAGTACTTC
>few|TRBV2|TRBJ2-7|TRBD2
CASSAGTSGGGVSYNEQYF
TGTGCCAGCAGTGCCGGGACTAGCGGAGGGGGAGTGTCCTACAATGAGCAGTACTTC
>.|TRBV5-1|TRBJ1-2|.
CACIAETVGQGYTF
TGCGCCTGCATCGCCGAGACAGTTGGGCAGGGCTACACCTTC
>few|TRBV27|TRBJ1-2|.
CASSLGPGTEDYGYTF
TGTGCCAGCAGCTTAGGACCCGGGACTGAGGACTATGGCTACACCTTC
>.|TRBV20-1|TRBJ2-7|TRBD2
CSARTGTRPYEQYF
TGCAGTGCTAGAACCGGGACTAGGCCCTACGAGCAGTACTTC
>few|TRBV3-1|TRBJ2-7|.
CASSLPDGYEQYF
TGTGCCAGCAGCCTCCCGGACGGCTACGAGCAGTACTTC
>.|TRBV25-1|TRBJ1-3|.
CASSGTSRNTIYF
TGTGCCAGCAGTGGAACATCACGAAACACCATATATTTT
>many|TRBV2|TRBJ1-6|.
CASREGSPLHF
TGTGCCAGCAGGGAAGGTTCACCCCTCCACTTT
>.|TRBV28|TRBJ1-4|.
CASNLLREGGEKLFF
TGTGCCAGCAACCTTCTCAGGGAGGGGGGTGAAAAACTGTTTTTT
>.|TRBV13|TRBJ2-7|TRBD2
CASSIGTSAEQYF
TGTGCCAGCAGCATAGGGACTAGCGCAGAGCAGTACTTC
>few|TRBV20-1|TRBJ1-6|.
CSAKGPSSYNSPLHF
TGCAGTGCTAAAGGACCCAGCTCCTATAATTCACCCCTCCACTTT
>many|TRBV6-1|TRBJ2-5|.
CASRWTEETQYF
TGTGCCAGCAGGTGGACAGAAGAGACCCAGTACTTC
>many|TRBV13|TRBJ1-2|.
CASSGGLNYGYTF
TGTGCCAGCAGCGGGGGGCTTAACTATGGCTACACCTTC
>.|TRBV5-1|TRBJ1-1|.
CASSLARGAASVAGHEAFF
TGCGCCAGCAGCTTGGCGCGGGGGGCCGCGTCGGTAGCCGGCCATGAAGCTTTCTTT
>few|TRBV6-5|TRBJ2-7|.
CASSYSRNAESTYF
TGTGCCAGCAGTTACTCGCGCAACGCCGAAAGTACGTACTTC
>.|TRBV30|TRBJ1-2|TRBD1
CAWSVRTGRNYGYTF
TGTGCCTGGAGTGTAAGGACAGGGCGTAACTATGGCTACACCTTC
>few|TRBV2|TRBJ2-5|.
CASSAGSLETQYF
TGTGCCAGCAGTGCCGGGAGTCTGGAGACCCAGTACTTC
>.|TRBV11-2|TRBJ1-1|.
CASSSGGGLNTEAFF
TGTGCCAGCAGCTCTGGCGGGGGGCTGAACACTGAAGCTTTCTTT
>.|TRBV5-1|TRBJ2-7|TRBD1
CASSSLMTGDVDEQYF
TGCGCCAGCAGCTCCCTCATGACAGGGGACGTCGACGAGCAGTACTTC
>.|TRBV6-1|TRBJ1-5|TRBD1
CASSEQGQGAPSQPQHF
TGTGCCAGCAGTGAACAAGGACAGGGGGCGCCGAGTCAGCCCCAGCATTTT
>many|TRBV11-2|TRBJ2-6|.
CASSLGRTFSGANVLTF
TGTGCCAGCAGCTTAGGCAGGACGTTCTCTGGGGCCAACGTCCTGACTTTC
>.|TRBV11-2|TRBJ1-1|.
CASSLERVSTEAFF
TGTGCCAGCAGCTTAGAAAGAGTCAGCACTGAAGCTTTCTTT
>few|TRBV3-1|TRBJ2-2|.
CASSRVSGELFF
TGTGCCAGCTCCAGGGTATCCGGGGAGCTGTTTTTT
>many|TRBV11-2|TRBJ1-2|TRBD1
CASSSGQGSGYTF
TGTGCCAGCAGCTCCGGACAGGGGTCTGGCTACACCTTC
>.|TRBV6-5|TRBJ2-5|.
CASSWSSGQETQYF
TGTGCCAGCAGTTGGTCCAGCGGGCAAGAGACCCAGTACTTC
>.|TRBV29-1|TRBJ2-1|.
CSVVLWDEQFF
TGCAGCGTTGTATTATGGGATGAGCAGTTCTTC
>few|TRBV6-1|TRBJ1-1|.
CASSRREMNTEAFF
TGTGCCAGCAGTCGACGGGAGATGAACACTGAAGCTTTCTTT
>.|TRBV10-3|TRBJ1-1|.
CATGDKIGPFFTEAFF
TGTGCCACAGGGGATAAGATAGGGCCCTTTTTCACTGAAGCTTTCTTT
>.|TRBV5-1|TRBJ1-1|.
CASSSSLIGNTEAFF
TGCGCCAGCAGCTCATCGCTGATAGGGAACACTGAAGCTTTCTTT
>many|TRBV28|TRBJ1-2|.
CASSFVQGRGYTF
TGTGCCAGCAGTTTCGTTCAGGGGAGGGGCTACACCTTC
>.|TRBV11-2|TRBJ2-1|.
CASSLDLASNEQFF
TGTGCCAGCAGCTTAGATTTAGCTAGCAATGAGCAGTTCTTC
>many|TRBV12-3/TRBV12-4|TRBJ2-7|.
CASSRTGFEQYF
TGTGCCAGCAGTCGTACAGGTTTCGAGCAGTACTTC
>.|TRBV19|TRBJ1-1|.
CASRATEAFF
TGTGCCAGTAGGGCGACTGAAGCTTTCTTT
>many|TRBV2|TRBJ1-2|.
CASIEGTREHNYGYTF
TGTGCCAGCATTGAGGGGACACGGGAACACAACTATGGCTACACCTTC
>few|TRBV20-1|TRBJ1-1|.
CSARASGRGAFF
TGCAGTGCTAGAGCCAGCGGGCGGGGAGCTTTCTTT
>.|TRBV5-1|TRBJ1-1|.
CASRFGGEAFF
TGCGCCAGCAGGTTTGGGGGTGAAGCTTTCTTT
>.|TRBV6-1|TRBJ2-7|.
CASSGNNNRGSYEQYF
TGTGCCAGCAGTGGAAACAACAACAGAGGAAGCTACGAGCAGTACTTC
>.|TRBV10-1|TRBJ1-6|.
CASSVATANSPLHF
TGCGCCAGCAGTGTTGCGACAGCGAATTCACCCCTCCACTTT
>many|TRBV11-2|TRBJ2-2|.
CASSDGIAGELFF
TGTGCCAGCAGCGACGGAATTGCCGGGGAGCTGTTTTTT
>few|TRBV2|TRBJ2-1|TRBD2
CASRGLAGAAEQFF
TGTGCCAGCAGAGGACTAGCGGGAGCCGCCGAGCAGTTCTTC
>few|TRBV6-1|TRBJ1-1|.
CASREAAGRGNTEAFF
TGTGCCAGCAGGGAGGCGGCAGGCCGAGGGAACACTGAAGCTTTCTTT
>few|TRBV6-1|TRBJ1-1|TRBD1
CASRDTDRESTEAFF
TGTGCCAGCAGAGATACGGACAGGGAGAGCACTGAAGCTTTCTTT
>many|TRBV3-1|TRBJ1-2|.
CASSPRSSSYGYTF
TGTGCCAGCAGCCCCAGGTCAAGCAGCTATGGCTACACCTTC
>.|TRBV19|TRBJ2-2|TRBD2
CASLTERGPNTGELFF
TGTGCCAGTTTAACCGAGCGGGGCCCGAACACCGGGGAGCTGTTTTTT
>few|TRBV5-1|TRBJ1-6|TRBD1
CASSSNTGTGGSPLHF
TGCGCCAGCAGCTCGAACACCGGGACAGGGGGATCACCCCTCCACTTT
>.|TRBV7-9|TRBJ1-4|.
CASSGTTENEKLFF
TGTGCCAGCAGCGGGACCACAGAGAATGAAAAACTGTTTTTT
>.|TRBV20-1|TRBJ2-7|TRBD1
CSARGTGGFSYEQYF
TGCAGTGCTCGCGGGACAGGGGGATTCTCCTACGAGCAGTACTTC
>.|TRBV19|TRBJ2-5|TRBD2
CASRRLAGGPRKQETQYF
TGTGCCAGTAGACGGCTAGCGGGAGGGCCGAGGAAGCAAGAGACCCAGTACTTC